This is a list of T cell receptor beta chains from one sample in a study of CD8 T cells in Susac syndrome. From the immunoSEQ multiplex PCR reads, TCRdb called clonotypes with MiXCR, one entry per CDR3 protein. The profile shows under 350,000 distinct CDR3 sequences, 92% of them singletons. Sequencing was done on a sample of CD4+ T cells from PBMCs. The receptor source for this set is a human donor with multiple sclerosis. Each CDR3 is given with its conserved first and last residue. D genes are given only for firm matches. Size values are once, few and many counts, or a class for expanded clones, and some rows have none.

j_call: TRBJ2-1
clone_size: -
v_call: TRBV5-4
d_call: TRBD2
cdr3_aa: CASSGTSGDNEQFF
cdr3_nt: TGTGCCAGCAGCGGGACTAGCGGAGACAATGAGCAGTTCTTC

j_call: TRBJ2-5
clone_size: -
v_call: TRBV10-3
d_call: TRBD2
cdr3_aa: CAISESGTSGGKETQYF
cdr3_nt: TGTGCCATCAGTGAGTCGGGGACTAGCGGGGGCAAAGAGACCCAGTACTTC

j_call: TRBJ2-7
clone_size: -
v_call: TRBV7-2
d_call: TRBD2
cdr3_aa: CASSSLKAGVKKQYF
cdr3_nt: TGTGCCAGCAGCTCCCTAAAAGCGGGAGTAAAAAAGCAGTACTTC

j_call: TRBJ2-7
clone_size: -
v_call: TRBV15
d_call: -
cdr3_aa: CATSRDTKSDIEQYF
cdr3_nt: TGTGCCACCAGCAGAGATACGAAGTCGGATATAGAGCAGTACTTC

j_call: TRBJ2-5
clone_size: -
v_call: TRBV11-1
d_call: -
cdr3_aa: CASSAGTGRETQYF
cdr3_nt: TGTGCCAGCAGCGCCGGGACGGGACGGGAGACCCAGTACTTC

j_call: TRBJ2-6
clone_size: once
v_call: TRBV6-2/TRBV6-3
d_call: -
cdr3_aa: CASSRTISGANVLTF
cdr3_nt: TGTGCCAGCAGTAGGACTATCTCTGGGGCCAACGTCCTGACTTTC

j_call: TRBJ1-2
clone_size: -
v_call: TRBV2
d_call: -
cdr3_aa: CASSPLPPGYTF
cdr3_nt: TGTGCCAGCAGTCCTCTCCCCCCAGGCTACACCTTC

j_call: TRBJ2-5
clone_size: -
v_call: TRBV6-2/TRBV6-3
d_call: -
cdr3_aa: CASTDRSPETQYF
cdr3_nt: TGTGCCAGCACCGACAGGAGCCCGGAGACCCAGTACTTC

j_call: TRBJ2-5
clone_size: -
v_call: TRBV6-6
d_call: -
cdr3_aa: CASRAAGRETQYF
cdr3_nt: TGTGCCAGCAGGGCCGCGGGCAGGGAGACCCAGTACTTC

j_call: TRBJ1-4
clone_size: -
v_call: TRBV18
d_call: TRBD1
cdr3_aa: CASRTGGQTEKLFF
cdr3_nt: TGTGCCAGCCGCACAGGGGGCCAGACTGAAAAACTGTTTTTT

j_call: TRBJ2-3
clone_size: -
v_call: TRBV3-1
d_call: -
cdr3_aa: CASSQAGRLTDTQYF
cdr3_nt: TGTGCCAGCAGCCAGGCGGGTCGACTCACAGATACGCAGTATTTT

j_call: TRBJ2-5
clone_size: -
v_call: TRBV20-1
d_call: -
cdr3_aa: CSARIGVGNQETQYF
cdr3_nt: TGCAGTGCTAGGATAGGAGTAGGGAACCAAGAGACCCAGTACTTC

j_call: TRBJ1-5
clone_size: -
v_call: TRBV6-1
d_call: -
cdr3_aa: CASSGGHFNQPQHF
cdr3_nt: TGTGCCAGCAGTGGAGGGCATTTCAATCAGCCCCAGCATTTT

j_call: TRBJ2-2
clone_size: -
v_call: TRBV29-1
d_call: TRBD1
cdr3_aa: CSVARDSNTGELFF
cdr3_nt: TGCAGCGTTGCCCGGGACAGTAACACCGGGGAGCTGTTTTTT

j_call: TRBJ1-1
clone_size: once
v_call: TRBV19
d_call: -
cdr3_aa: CASSILGGSTEAFF
cdr3_nt: TGTGCCAGTAGTATCTTGGGCGGGAGCACTGAAGCTTTCTTT

j_call: TRBJ2-3
clone_size: -
v_call: TRBV30
d_call: -
cdr3_aa: CAWIPGGLQHTQYF
cdr3_nt: TGTGCCTGGATACCTGGGGGGCTCCAGCATACGCAGTATTTT

j_call: TRBJ2-7
clone_size: -
v_call: TRBV20-1
d_call: -
cdr3_aa: CSARGGERGYYEQYF
cdr3_nt: TGCAGTGCTAGAGGTGGTGAGAGGGGGTACTACGAGCAGTACTTC

j_call: TRBJ1-6
clone_size: -
v_call: TRBV6-5
d_call: TRBD1
cdr3_aa: CASSYWDRVHNSPLHF
cdr3_nt: TGTGCCAGCAGTTACTGGGACAGGGTCCATAATTCACCCCTCCACTTT

j_call: TRBJ1-5
clone_size: -
v_call: TRBV14
d_call: -
cdr3_aa: CASSQDPGQPQHF
cdr3_nt: TGTGCCAGCAGCCAAGATCCGGGTCAGCCCCAGCATTTT

j_call: TRBJ2-7
clone_size: -
v_call: TRBV7-3
d_call: -
cdr3_aa: CASSSYSGESYEQYF
cdr3_nt: TGTGCCAGCAGCTCCTACTCGGGGGAATCCTACGAGCAGTACTTC

j_call: TRBJ2-7
clone_size: -
v_call: TRBV29-1
d_call: -
cdr3_aa: CSVTGTVTYEQYF
cdr3_nt: TGCAGCGTCACCGGGACGGTAACCTACGAGCAGTACTTC

j_call: TRBJ2-7
clone_size: -
v_call: TRBV20-1
d_call: TRBD2
cdr3_aa: CSARRLAGGPYEQYF
cdr3_nt: TGCAGTGCTAGGAGACTAGCGGGAGGGCCCTACGAGCAGTACTTC

j_call: TRBJ2-3
clone_size: once
v_call: TRBV4-1
d_call: TRBD2
cdr3_aa: CASSQSGAGGGTDTQYF
cdr3_nt: TGCGCCAGCAGCCAAAGCGGGGCGGGAGGGGGCACAGATACGCAGTATTTT

j_call: TRBJ2-1
clone_size: -
v_call: TRBV2
d_call: -
cdr3_aa: CASKMGTHAEQFF
cdr3_nt: TGTGCCAGCAAGATGGGGACACACGCTGAGCAGTTCTTC

j_call: TRBJ1-1
clone_size: -
v_call: TRBV7-2
d_call: -
cdr3_aa: CASSSQGIRTEAFF
cdr3_nt: TGTGCCAGCAGCTCGCAGGGCATTCGAACTGAAGCTTTCTTT

j_call: TRBJ2-7
clone_size: -
v_call: TRBV2
d_call: -
cdr3_aa: CASSPSEGNEQYF
cdr3_nt: TGTGCCAGCAGCCCGTCAGAGGGAAACGAGCAGTACTTC

j_call: TRBJ1-1
clone_size: -
v_call: TRBV18
d_call: TRBD1
cdr3_aa: CASSPLRDRANTEAFF
cdr3_nt: TGTGCCAGCTCACCACTCCGGGACAGGGCGAACACTGAAGCTTTCTTT

j_call: TRBJ2-7
clone_size: -
v_call: TRBV23-1
d_call: -
cdr3_aa: CASRGIWSYEQYF
cdr3_nt: TGCGCCAGTAGGGGGATTTGGTCCTACGAGCAGTACTTC

j_call: TRBJ1-2
clone_size: -
v_call: TRBV29-1
d_call: TRBD1
cdr3_aa: CSVRQGGLANYGYTF
cdr3_nt: TGCAGCGTTCGACAGGGAGGTTTAGCTAACTATGGCTACACCTTC

j_call: TRBJ1-5
clone_size: -
v_call: TRBV19
d_call: -
cdr3_aa: CATKGSGGNQPQHF
cdr3_nt: TGTGCCACTAAGGGGTCAGGGGGCAATCAGCCCCAGCATTTT

j_call: TRBJ2-1
clone_size: -
v_call: TRBV19
d_call: TRBD2
cdr3_aa: CASSRSGSNNEQFF
cdr3_nt: TGTGCCAGTAGTCGCAGCGGGAGTAACAATGAGCAGTTCTTC

j_call: TRBJ2-2
clone_size: -
v_call: TRBV12-3/TRBV12-4
d_call: -
cdr3_aa: CASSFSARGTGELFF
cdr3_nt: TGTGCCAGCAGTTTTTCGGCAAGAGGCACCGGGGAGCTGTTTTTT

j_call: TRBJ2-7
clone_size: -
v_call: TRBV5-1
d_call: -
cdr3_aa: CASSLGQLISSYEQYF
cdr3_nt: TGCGCCAGCAGCTTGGGACAGCTGATCAGCTCCTACGAGCAGTACTTC

j_call: TRBJ1-2
clone_size: -
v_call: TRBV7-9
d_call: TRBD1
cdr3_aa: CASRHSGTGPNYGYTF
cdr3_nt: TGTGCCAGCAGACATTCCGGGACAGGGCCTAACTATGGCTACACCTTC

j_call: TRBJ1-2
clone_size: -
v_call: TRBV2
d_call: -
cdr3_aa: CASSEMGSNYGYTF
cdr3_nt: TGTGCCAGCAGTGAAATGGGTAGTAACTATGGCTACACCTTC

j_call: TRBJ1-1
clone_size: -
v_call: TRBV15
d_call: TRBD1
cdr3_aa: CATSRPDRGFGTEAFF
cdr3_nt: TGTGCCACCAGCAGACCAGACAGGGGATTCGGAACTGAAGCTTTCTTT

j_call: TRBJ2-5
clone_size: -
v_call: TRBV30
d_call: TRBD2
cdr3_aa: CAWETGLAAETQYF
cdr3_nt: TGTGCCTGGGAAACGGGACTAGCCGCGGAGACCCAGTACTTC